The 5 T cell receptor beta chains given below trace back to one sample, sequenced in a study of cytomegalovirus exposure and HLA in healthy donors (dated by TCRdb to about 2017). The library was prepared using the immunoSEQ multiplex PCR assay. A mixture of 60 forward primers for TCR Vbeta segments and 13 reverse primers for TCR Jbeta segments was used in the multiplex PCR. TCRdb stores this immuneACCESS table with in-frame sequences only. Part of the clones is absent; in the studies checked, under half of the shortfall reflects unresolved V genes, and no reason is known for the rest. Counted in this sample were over 150,000 clones; approximately 80% of them appeared once. The leading ten clones occupy 13% of the sample. Sequenced: PBMCs. The receptors derive from a man between 25 and 39 years old in good health and CMV-seropositive.

The chain uses TRBV28 and TRBJ1-1; D gene uncertain. Trimming removed 8 bases from V and 7 bases from J, with 8 bases in between. The CDR3 runs to 10 residues. Germline V CDR1 and CDR2: MDHEN, SYDVKM. CDR3: CASRVYEAFF. The CDR3 region has the DNA TGTGCCAGCCGGGTCTATGAAGCTTTCTTT.

This sequence joins TRBV11-2 and TRBJ2-7; no definite D call. Germline V gene lookup returns CDR1 SGHAT and CDR2 FQNNGV. The CDR3 sequence is 18 residues long. Trimming took 1 base from V and 2 from J, leaving 21 bases between them. The CDR3 region is CASSLVRQDRWATYEQYF. The CDR3 DNA is TGTGCCAGCAGCTTAGTTAGGCAGGATCGATGGGCTACCTACGAGCAGTACTTC.

This chain connects TRBV5-1 to TRBJ1-5; D gene unclear. Between the trimmed V and J ends, which lost 1 base and 5 bases, there was a span of 10 bases. The CDR3 length is 14 residues. CDR1 is SGHRS, CDR2 YFSETQ, per germline. The CDR3 region is CASSLSGLDQPQHF. The CDR3 region has the DNA TGCGCCAGCAGCTTGTCAGGTCTCGATCAGCCCCAGCATTTT. The full variable domain, completed using reference TRBV5-1 and TRBJ1-5, is KAGVTQTPRYLIKTRGQQVTLSCSPISGHRSVSWYQQTPGQGLQFLFEYFSETQRNKGNFPGRFSGRQFSNSRSEMNVSTLELGDSALYLCASSLSGLDQPQHFGDGTRLSIL.

The gene calls are TRBV28 and TRBJ2-2, with 9 bases identical to TRBD1. The V gene end was trimmed by 4 bases and the J gene end by 6 bases; junction bases not matched to a gene: 6. The CDR3 sequence is 15 residues long. Germline V gene lookup returns CDR1 MDHEN and CDR2 SYDVKM. The CDR3 here is CASSSSQGAAGELFF. The CDR3 bases are TGTGCCAGCAGTTCCTCACAGGGGGCGGCCGGGGAGCTGTTTTTT.

This clone appeared a few times. V usage is TRBV21-1 and J usage is TRBJ2-7; the table calls TRBD2, which could not be checked here. TRBV21-1 is tagged as a pseudogene. The CDR3 is made up of 16 amino acids. CDR3 nucleotide sequence: TGTGCCAGCAGCAAAAGTGATGGGCTAGCTTTCTACGAGCAGTACTTC. This codes for CASSKSDGLAFYEQYF.